The 19 T cell receptor beta chains below come from one sample, sequenced in a study of shared clonotypes between healthy human individuals. Repertoires were generated with immunoSEQ multiplex PCR, while TCRdb's copy carries only in-frame clones and drops some. The sample lists hundreds of thousands of clones, around 81% seen once, with around 12% in the top ten. Sequencing was done on a sample of PBMCs. The receptors were gathered from a woman in her thirties or forties in good health. Some clones in this sample may be carry-over from other donors' samples.

This clone was counted once. This chain links TRBV19 with TRBJ2-7; 7 bases agree with TRBD1. This CDR3 region has 14 residues. Germline CDR1 and CDR2: LNHDA and SQIVND (reference sequence). J was trimmed by 0 bases and V by 5 bases; bases with no gene match: 4. This CDR3 reads CASSLQGNSYEQYF. The CDR3 coding sequence is TGTGCCAGTAGTTTACAGGGGAACTCCTACGAGCAGTACTTC.

This clone was recorded a few times. The gene calls are TRBV7-9 and TRBJ1-2; no clear D gene. V was clipped by 1 base and J by 0 bases, with 9 bases between them. The CDR3 has 15 residues. Germline CDR1 is SEHNR and CDR2 is FQNEAQ (reference sequence). The CDR3 region is CASSLVVTSNYGYTF. CDR3 in DNA: TGTGCCAGCAGCTTAGTGGTCACTTCTAACTATGGCTACACCTTC.

This clone came up once. The chain is built from TRBV5-4 and TRBJ2-7; the match to TRBD1 covers 11 bases. CDR1 and CDR2 (germline): SGHNT, YYREEE (reference sequence). V trimming: 3 bases; J trimming: 5 bases; junction bases outside the gene matches: 10. The CDR3 totals 16 residues. The CDR3 region has the DNA TGTGCCAGCAGCTCTGGTGGGGACAGGGGGTTCCACGAGCAGTACTTC. Its protein product is CASSSGGDRGFHEQYF.

This clone came up a few times. J is TRBJ1-1 and V is TRBV4-1; 7 bases fit TRBD1. The CDR3 loop spans 15 amino acids. Trimming at V came to 1 base and at J to 6 bases, leaving 8 bases not matched to a gene. CDR1 and CDR2 from the germline V gene are MGHRA and YSYEKL. CDR3 sequence reads: CASSQGDRATSEAFF. The CDR3 region has the DNA TGCGCCAGCAGCCAAGGTGACAGGGCGACCTCTGAAGCTTTCTTT.

The V call is TRBV6-5, the J call TRBJ1-3, with D possibly being TRBD1 (5 bases). CDR1 and CDR2 (germline): MNHEY, SVGAGI. The CDR3 consists of 15 residues. V dropped 8 bases and J dropped 0 bases, with 14 bases sitting between them. CDR3 protein: CASVPSGTSGNTIYF. CDR3 bases: TGTGCCAGCGTCCCTTCCGGGACCTCTGGAAACACCATATATTTT.

This clone was seen a handful of times. The chain links TRBV7-2 to TRBJ2-2, with 8 nucleotides matching TRBD1. The CDR3 is made up of 16 amino acids. The ends lost 1 base at V and 5 bases at J; junction bases unmatched: 6. The germline V gene has CDR1 SGHTA and CDR2 FQGNSA. The chain's CDR3 is CASSLESTGGTGELFF. CDR3 bases: TGTGCCAGCAGCTTAGAGTCCACAGGGGGGACCGGGGAGCTGTTTTTT.

The chain uses TRBV9 and TRBJ2-3; 8 bases are shared with TRBD2. The CDR3 contains 15 residues. Germline V gene sequence: CDR1 SGDLS, CDR2 YYNGEE. V lost 3 bases and J lost 2; bases outside the gene matches: 5. The CDR3 DNA is TGTGCCAGCAGCGCAAGCGGGAGTAACACAGATACGCAGTATTTT. It yields the protein CASSASGSNTDTQYF. The full variable domain, completed using reference TRBV9 and TRBJ2-3, is DSGVTQTPKHLITATGQRVTLRCSPRSGDLSVYWYQQSLDQGLQFLIQYYNGEERAKGNILERFSAQQFPDLHSELNLSSLELGDSALYFCASSASGSNTDTQYFGPGTRLTVL.

On this clone itself: Relative to the germline gene, one junction end is altered; a read error may explain this. This chain links TRBV25-1 with TRBJ1-1, with unresolved D. CDR3 length: 15 amino acids. Looked up from germline, CDR1 is MGHDK and CDR2 is SYGVNS. The CDR3: CASSEVGSINTEAFF. In nucleotides, the CDR3 is TGTGCCAGCAGTGAAGTGGGCAGTATAAACACTGAAGCATTCTTT.

This clone was recorded only once. The rearrangement joins TRBV18 to TRBJ1-4, with D tentatively TRBD1 (5 bases). Germline CDR1 reads KGHSH; CDR2 reads LQKENI. CDR3 size: 16 residues. V lost 2 bases to trimming and J lost 0 bases, with 10 bases between them. The DNA for the CDR3 is TGTGCCAGCTCACCAACAAAGGGGACAACTAATGAAAAACTGTTTTTT. Encoded protein: CASSPTKGTTNEKLFF.

The chain uses TRBV29-1 and TRBJ2-1; TRBD1 matches at 7 bases. Germline values: CDR1 SQVTM, CDR2 ANQGSEA. CDR3 size: 14 residues. V was clipped by 4 bases and J by 5 bases; unmatched bases: 8. The CDR3 region is CSVAPTGSNNEQFF. The CDR3 nucleotides are TGCAGCGTTGCTCCGACAGGGTCAAACAATGAGCAGTTCTTC.

The chain joins TRBV21-1 to TRBJ1-3; the table gives TRBD1 as D, unverified against the DNA. TRBV21-1 is tagged as a pseudogene. The CDR3 is 17 residues long. The CDR3 coding sequence is TGTGCCAGCAGCAAAGATGGTGGTCAGTGGCCCGGAAACACCATATATTTT. The encoded protein is CASSKDGGQWPGNTIYF.

The chain employs TRBV27 and TRBJ1-2, with D possibly being TRBD1 (5 bases). Trimming removed 1 base at V and 3 bases at J, with 24 bases between. Germline CDR1 reads MNHEY; CDR2 reads SMNVEV (reference sequence). The CDR3 length is 19 residues. CDR3 loop: CASSLFPSQAVLGDYGYTF. For the CDR3, the DNA is TGTGCCAGCAGTTTATTCCCCTCCCAGGCAGTACTGGGGGACTATGGCTACACCTTC.

The table lists this clone with a few counts. This sequence is one base from a far larger clone and is likely a read error. V gene TRBV6-4 combines with J gene TRBJ2-1; D perhaps matches TRBD1 (6 bases). Germline V gene lookup returns CDR1 MRHNA and CDR2 SNTAGT. The CDR3 length is 14 residues. The CDR3 DNA sequence: TGTGCCAGCAGTGACGGCTACGAGGGGGATGAGCAGCTCTTC. This encodes CASSDGYEGDEQLF.

The V gene is TRBV13, the J gene TRBJ2-7; perhaps D is TRBD1 or TRBD2 (5 bases each). Trimming left V 5 bases short and J 3 bases short, with 17 bases between. The germline CDR1 and CDR2 sequences are PRHDT and FYEKMQ (reference sequence). This CDR3 is 15 amino acids long. CDR3 amino acids: CASSPGPPTNYEQYF. The CDR3 DNA reads as TGTGCCAGCAGCCCGGGACCTCCCACCAACTACGAGCAGTACTTC. Full variable domain (missing parts from reference TRBV13 and TRBJ2-7): AAGVIQSPRHLIKEKRETATLKCYPIPRHDTVYWYQQGPGQDPQFLISFYEKMQSDKGSIPDRFSAQQFSDYHSELNMSSLELGDSALYFCASSPGPPTNYEQYFGPGTRLTVT.

The chain has TRBV30 and TRBJ2-3; TRBD2 aligns across 14 bases. The CDR3 loop spans 22 amino acids. The ends lost 3 bases at V and 3 bases at J; junction bases unmatched: 23. Looked up from germline, CDR1 is GTSNPN and CDR2 is SVGIG (reference sequence). This CDR3 is CAWRWTAGGEPGTSGRTDTQYF. The CDR3 nucleotides are TGTGCCTGGAGATGGACTGCGGGGGGGGAGCCCGGGACTAGCGGGAGAACAGATACGCAGTATTTT.

Notes on this clone: The junction and the germline gene differ at one end; a read error may be behind it. The gene calls are TRBV30 and TRBJ2-7; 8 bases align to TRBD1. Germline CDR1 and CDR2: GTSNPN and SVGIG (reference sequence). The CDR3 totals 14 residues. The CDR3 loop reads CALRGPPGGREQCF. The DNA for the CDR3 is TGTGCCTTGAGGGGTCCTCCAGGGGGCCGCGAGCAGTGCTTC. Full variable domain (outside the CDR3, taken from reference TRBV30 and TRBJ2-7): SQTIHQWPATLVQPVGSPLSLECTVEGTSNPNLYWYRQAAGRGLQLLFYSVGIGQISSEVPQNLSASRPQDRQFILSSKKLLLSDSGFYLCALRGPPGGREQCFGPGTRLTVT.

The V and J genes are TRBV5-1 and TRBJ2-5; D unresolved. The CDR3 contains 14 residues. V was clipped by 0 bases and J by 0 bases, with 6 bases between them. The germline V gene encodes CDR1 SGHRS and CDR2 YFSETQ. DNA of the CDR3: TGCGCCAGCAGCTTGGGGGCGGACCAAGAGACCCAGTACTTC. Its translation: CASSLGADQETQYF.

The gene calls are TRBV19 and TRBJ1-1; weak D call: TRBD1 (5 bases). CDR3 length equals 17 residues. Trimming cost V 0 bases and J 10 bases, with 24 bases left between them. Germline CDR1 and CDR2: LNHDA and SQIVND (reference sequence). CDR3 in DNA: TGTGCCAGTAGTATAGAGGTGGGAACAGGCGGTGCGTGTGGAGCTTTCTTT. As protein: CASSIEVGTGGACGAFF.

A single count supports this clone. CDR3: CAWSGSNTEAFF. The CDR3 nucleotides read TGTGCCTGGAGTGGATCGAACACTGAAGCTTTCTTT. The chain recombines TRBV30 with TRBJ1-1; D is undetermined. Trimming removed 1 base from V and 1 base from J, with 4 bases in between. The CDR3 spans 12 residues. Per germline, CDR1 GTSNPN and CDR2 SVGIG (reference sequence). The full variable domain, rest sourced from reference TRBV30 and TRBJ1-1, is SQTIHQWPATLVQPVGSPLSLECTVEGTSNPNLYWYRQAAGRGLQLLFYSVGIGQISSEVPQNLSASRPQDRQFILSSKKLLLSDSGFYLCAWSGSNTEAFFGQGTRLTVV.